The T cell receptor beta chain under discussion was sequenced for a study of blood T cell repertoires in COVID-19 (dated by TCRdb to about 2020). For the wider study: Samples from collaborators originated in the United States, Italy and Spain and spanned both the acute and convalescent phases of COVID-19. The material from the prospective study consisted of cDNA or gDNA derived from T cells, B-cell-depleted T cells, or PBMCs. The dataset comprised deeply sampled blood TCRbeta repertoires from subjects exposed to, actively infected with, or recovered from COVID-19. The repertoires were released in a freely available public database intended as a resource for research on the immune response to SARS-CoV-2. Samples came from the ongoing ImmuneRACE study (first 160 participants) plus 1,254 subjects from 6 global collaborators. A de-identified subject ID, COVID-19 status, age in years and sex were almost always included in the sample metadata. Where HLA class I and class II types were available, the types were taken from metadata supplied by the sample provider, not from assay-based typing. Results the study describes overall, beyond this receptor: The quantity of clinical and demographic metadata differed by source and by participant and was supplied without curation.

In regard to this clone: This receptor's antigen is unknown. It has no much larger one-base neighbor in the sample; base qualities were not kept.

Unmatched junction bases come to 2, with V trimmed by 4 bases and J by 6 bases. There are 14 amino acids in the CDR3, from cysteine to phenylalanine inclusive. Of all the DNA, just the CDR3 is kept, 42 bases in frame from base 1. As encoded in the germline V gene (reference sequence), CDR1 is LNHDA while CDR2 is SQIVND. Whole blood was collected in K2EDTA tubes by collaborating institutions according to the institutions' own protocols. For TCRbeta analysis, collaborators shipped samples as frozen whole blood, isolated PBMCs, or DNA extracted from either of those sample types. TCRbeta CDR3 regions were amplified from genomic DNA using the immunoSEQ Assay, a bias-controlled multiplex PCR. Concerning the study's data processing: The number of nucleated cells in each sample was estimated by amplification of reference gene primers within the assay. To quantify the absolute abundance of each unique TCRbeta CDR3 rearrangement, sequence reads were collapsed and filtered. For each sample, productive Simpson clonality was calculated as the square root of Simpson's diversity index across productive rearrangements. The table comes from immuneACCESS by way of TCRdb, which keeps in-frame sequences with V and J called. Part of the clones is missing from these tables; in studies checked, under half for an unresolved V gene and the rest for unknown reasons. V and J calls and clone size are as listed in that table; D and trimming were resolved from the DNA. For this sample the table gives about 160,000 clones, of which approximately 84% were detected only once. Clones ranked in the top ten supply 22% of the sample.

The sequence was obtained from an elderly woman with acute or convalescent COVID-19. Source material: peripheral blood. The V and J genes are TRBV19 and TRBJ2-7; 14 central nucleotides agree with TRBD2. The sequence in DNA is TGTGCCAGTAGTACGACTAGCGGGAGGGCCGAGCAGTACTTC. The encoded protein is CASSTTSGRAEQYF.